Listed below are T cell receptor beta chains from one sample, sequenced in a study of T cells in Graves' hyperthyroidism and ophthalmopathy. MiXCR was run by TCRdb on the multiplex PCR reads, yielding one entry per CDR3 protein. The sample lists nearly 600,000 distinct CDR3 sequences; approximately 15% were seen once. Sequencing used blood. The receptors stem from a woman aged 18-29 years with Graves' ophthalmopathy. Each CDR3 is given with its conserved first and last residue. D genes are given only for firm matches. The listing skips clone size in some rows; elsewhere it reads once, few, many or a size class.

TRBJ2-5 | TRBD2 | TRBV5-1 | few | TGCGCCAGCAGCTGGAATAGCGGGAGAGAAGAGACCCAGTACTTC | CASSWNSGREETQYF
TRBJ1-2 | . | TRBV24-1 | . | TGTGCCACCAGTGACCCGGGGCCCGACTATGGCTACACCTTC | CATSDPGPDYGYTF
TRBJ2-2 | . | TRBV7-2 | few | TGTGCCAGCAGCTTAGCCAGCAGTCGCACCGGGGAGCTGTTTTTT | CASSLASSRTGELFF
TRBJ2-1 | TRBD2 | TRBV11-1 | few | TGTGCCAGCAGCTTTGGTGATAGCGGGAGGGCCAGGAATGAGCAGTTCTTC | CASSFGDSGRARNEQFF
TRBJ2-1 | TRBD2 | TRBV20-1 | few | TGCAGTGCTAGAGATCCTAGCGGGAGGCCCGACAATGAGCAGTTCTTC | CSARDPSGRPDNEQFF
TRBJ2-5 | . | TRBV3-1 | many | TGTGCCAGCAGCCAAGATTGGGAAGAGACCCAGTACTTC | CASSQDWEETQYF
TRBJ2-1 | . | TRBV7-2 | many | TGTGCCAGCAGCTTAATCTCGGGACTTGAGCAGTTCTTC | CASSLISGLEQFF
TRBJ2-1 | TRBD1 | TRBV5-8 | . | TGTGCCAGCAGCTTGGGAGGGGACAGCTCCTACAATGAGCAGTTCTTC | CASSLGGDSSYNEQFF
TRBJ1-1 | . | TRBV13 | many | TGTGCCAGCAGTTTCATCAGGGGGAACACTGAAGCTTTCTTT | CASSFIRGNTEAFF
TRBJ2-1 | TRBD2 | TRBV11-3 | many | TGTGCCAGCAGCTTGACGCCTAGCGGTGCGGGTGAGCAGTTCTTC | CASSLTPSGAGEQFF